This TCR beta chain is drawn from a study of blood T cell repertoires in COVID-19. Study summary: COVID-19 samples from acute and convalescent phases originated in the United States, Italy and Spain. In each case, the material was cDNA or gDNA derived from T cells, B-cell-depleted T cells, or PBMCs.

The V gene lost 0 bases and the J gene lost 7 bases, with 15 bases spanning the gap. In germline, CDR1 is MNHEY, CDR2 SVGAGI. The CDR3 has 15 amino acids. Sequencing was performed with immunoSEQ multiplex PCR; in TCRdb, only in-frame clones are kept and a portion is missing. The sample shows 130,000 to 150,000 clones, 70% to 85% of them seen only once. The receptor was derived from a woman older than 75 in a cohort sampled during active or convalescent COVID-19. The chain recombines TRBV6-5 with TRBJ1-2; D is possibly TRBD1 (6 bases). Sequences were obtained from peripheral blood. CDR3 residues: CASSYSKAGVGGYTF. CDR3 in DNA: TGTGCCAGCAGTTACTCGAAGGCAGGGGTGGGTGGCTACACCTTC.